The 11 T cell receptor beta chains reported below all come from one sample, sequenced in a study of blood T cell repertoires in COVID-19. Only in-frame clones appear in the TCRdb table, and some are missing; sequencing was by immunoSEQ multiplex PCR. The repertoire holds around 99,000 clones, with 60% to 85% as singletons. The sample was peripheral blood. The receptor set was obtained from a man aged 45 to 65 who had recovered from COVID-19.

The V call is TRBV6-5, the J call TRBJ2-5; D may be TRBD1 (5 bases). The V end was cut by 6 bases, the J end by 5 bases, with 19 bases between. The CDR3 contains 15 residues. Per the germline V gene, CDR1 is MNHEY and CDR2 is SVGAGI. CDR3 loop: CASRISGHSVETQYF. As DNA, the CDR3 is TGTGCCAGCAGGATCTCAGGACACTCTGTGGAGACCCAGTACTTC.

This clone has a single count. Other DNA sequences in the sample encode the same CDR3. The V call is TRBV28, the J call TRBJ2-7, with D maybe TRBD1 (6 bases). The CDR3 loop spans 13 amino acids. V gave up 5 bases and J gave up 4 bases, with 12 bases separating them. Germline-derived CDR1 and CDR2 are MDHEN and SYDVKM. The CDR3 sequence: CASSLGQRYEQYF. Here the CDR3 DNA reads TGTGCCAGCAGTCTCGGACAGCGTTACGAGCAGTACTTC.

The gene calls are TRBV11-3 and TRBJ1-1, with a tentative D call TRBD1 (6 bases). Germline CDR1 SGHNT, CDR2 YENEEA. This CDR3 has 15 amino acids. Trimming left V 3 bases short and J 5 bases short, with 16 bases between. CDR3 protein: CASSLEGGRGTEAFF. CDR3 nucleotide sequence: TGTGCCAGCAGCTTGGAAGGGGGAAGGGGAACTGAAGCTTTCTTT.

The rearrangement links TRBV18 to TRBJ2-7, with D unresolved. The V gene's germline CDR1 is KGHSH and CDR2 LQKENI. This CDR3 region has 14 residues. V dropped 3 bases and J dropped 3 bases, with 12 bases sitting between them. The DNA for the CDR3 is TGTGCCAGCTCACCCCCCTCGCAGAACTACGAGCAGTACTTC. It is translated as CASSPPSQNYEQYF.

CDR3 coding DNA: TGTGCCAGCAGGAAACTTCTGGCGGGGGGGGACGATGAGCAGTTCTTC. This codes for CASRKLLAGGDDEQFF. The gene calls are TRBV6-6 and TRBJ2-1; 9 bases match TRBD2. Unmatched junction bases numbered 14, after V lost 6 bases and J lost 8 bases. The CDR3 extends over 16 amino acids. Germline lookup yields CDR1 MNHNY and CDR2 SVGAGI (reference sequence).

In DNA, the CDR3 is TGTGCCAGCAGTCCCTTGGGGGGCACTGAAGCTTTCTTT. It is translated as CASSPLGGTEAFF. The J gene is TRBJ1-1, the V gene TRBV28, with a possible D match to TRBD1 (5 bases). With 5 bases removed from V and 4 bases from J, the gap between germline ends came to 11 bases. Germline-derived CDR1 and CDR2 are MDHEN and SYDVKM. The length of the CDR3 is 13 residues.

The chain joins TRBV24-1 to TRBJ2-2, with a possible D match to TRBD2 (6 bases). The CDR3 runs 16 residues. The germline V and J ends were trimmed by 5 bases and 1 base, with 13 bases remaining between them. CDR1 is KGHDR and CDR2 is SFDVKD in the germline V gene. The CDR3 coding sequence is TGTGCCACCAGTGGGGGGGTTAGACAGAACACCGGGGAGCTGTTTTTT. As protein: CATSGGVRQNTGELFF.

DNA for the CDR3: TGCGCCAGCAGCCAAGGCCCCGCTAGCGGGGCGAACACCGGGGAGCTGTTTTTT. Translated, it gives CASSQGPASGANTGELFF. The V gene is TRBV4-1, the J gene TRBJ2-2; 9 bases map to TRBD2. CDR1 is MGHRA and CDR2 is YSYEKL in the germline V gene. CDR3 size: 18 residues. The junction had 6 bases not matched to a gene; V was cut back by 1 base and J by 0 bases.

V gene TRBV24-1 combines with J gene TRBJ2-1, with TRBD2 matching over 7 bases. V was clipped by 3 bases and J by 4 bases; unmatched bases: 8. The CDR3 totals 16 residues. Germline CDR1 reads KGHDR; CDR2 reads SFDVKD. This CDR3 is CATSDGGGPSYNEQFF. For the CDR3, the DNA is TGTGCCACCAGTGATGGGGGAGGGCCTAGTTACAATGAGCAGTTCTTC.

This clone was observed once. J is TRBJ2-7 and V is TRBV18, with D tentatively TRBD1 (6 bases). The V gene lost 3 bases and the J gene lost 7 bases, with 10 bases spanning the gap. Germline V gene sequence: CDR1 KGHSH, CDR2 LQKENI. The length of the CDR3 is 12 residues. The CDR3 loop reads CASSPRGEEQYF. The CDR3 DNA sequence: TGTGCCAGCTCACCCAGGGGAGAAGAGCAGTACTTC. The full variable domain, its missing parts supplied by reference TRBV18 and TRBJ2-7, is NAGVMQNPRHLVRRRGQEARLRCSPMKGHSHVYWYRQLPEEGLKFMVYLQKENIIDESGMPKERFSAEFPKEGPSILRIQQVVRGDSAAYFCASSPRGEEQYFGPGTRLTVT.

The rearrangement links TRBV3-1 (or the pseudogene TRBV3-2) to TRBJ2-7; 13 bases are shared with TRBD2. Germline V gives CDR1 LGHDT, CDR2 YNNKEL (reference sequence). The CDR3 has 16 residues. After removal of 4 bases from V and 3 bases from J, the junction contained 6 bases not matched to a gene. In nucleotides, the CDR3 is TGTGCCAGCAGCCTAGAGAGGACTAGCGGGAGCTACGAGCAGTACTTC. This sequence encodes CASSLERTSGSYEQYF.